This T cell receptor (beta chain) was found in a study of PD-1 blockade in classical Hodgkin lymphoma. Trimming shortened V by 3 bases and J by 1 base, and 10 bases separated the two germline ends. CDR1 is KGHSH, CDR2 LQKENI, per germline. CDR3 length: 15 amino acids. Findings and limits, study-wide: Similar baseline diversity was found in complete responders and newly diagnosed patients.

The method was immunoSEQ multiplex PCR; TCRdb's version includes in-frame clones alone and lacks a portion of them. The table lists 45,000 to 55,000 clones, approximately 81% of them singletons. Details on this clone: The antigen is not known.

Relapses following autologous stem cell transplantation were seen in all patients, with brentuximab vedotin exposure varying. Patients had relapsed/refractory classical Hodgkin lymphoma with complete response, partial response or progressive disease as best response. The V and J genes are TRBV18 and TRBJ1-5; D may be TRBD1 (5 bases). The receptor was derived from a human donor with classical Hodgkin lymphoma. Sequencing used peripheral blood mononuclear cells (PBMCs), obtained at baseline. The CDR3 DNA is TGTGCCAGCTCACCCGGGGGGTTGAGCAATCAGCCCCAGCATTTT. This encodes CASSPGGLSNQPQHF.